The present TCR beta chain was sequenced within a study of cytomegalovirus exposure and HLA in healthy donors. V lost 3 bases and J lost 4, with 9 bases in between. This CDR3 has 13 residues. Germline assignment: CDR1 SNHLY and CDR2 FYNNEI. Use of 60 Vbeta and 13 Jbeta primers characterized the PCR. In the source study's methods: Later, roughly 86 million unique TCR beta chains were counted in an analysis, and some 10 million of them were shared. Method: immunoSEQ multiplex PCR; TCRdb's copy keeps in-frame clones and lacks some. That table gives V, J and clone size, and the DNA gave D and trimming. The sample holds around 170,000 clones; over 60% are singletons and the top ten take approximately 1.6%. The study's findings and limits: Some V segments, TRBV6-2 and TRBV6-3 among them, were indistinguishable and were therefore excluded.

With respect to this clone: Antigen specificity is unknown.

This sequence originates from a girl between 10 and 17 years old in good health and CMV-seronegative. Sequenced material: PBMCs. The J gene is TRBJ1-1, the V gene TRBV2; D is unresolved. CDR3 loop: CASSERAITEAFF. The CDR3 nucleotides are TGTGCCAGCAGTGAGAGGGCTATCACTGAAGCTTTCTTT.